Only a few counts were recorded for the clone carrying this T cell receptor beta chain. As yet, its antigen is unknown. The study excluded patients with uncontrolled infection, other autoimmune disease, pregnancy or lactation. Amplified TCR beta CDR3 regions derived from RNA transcripts. The HTBI primer set served for first-round RT-PCR of the TCR CDR3. TCRdb independently ran MiXCR on the multiplex PCR reads; one entry per CDR3 protein. The sample includes about 640,000 distinct CDR3 sequences, roughly 20% of them seen just once. The data are from a study of T cells in Graves' hyperthyroidism and ophthalmopathy. Study background: The authors collected peripheral blood at initial diagnosis, before any treatment.

The CDR3 runs 17 residues. Germline assignment: CDR1 MNHEY and CDR2 SVGAGI. V lost 0 bases and J lost 0, with 12 bases in between. Study-wide points: Blood also showed most of the thyroid clonotypes that were expanded above 0.001. It was a median 6.5 months before onset that the model predicted ophthalmopathy.

What was sequenced was blood. This TCR was recovered from a man aged 25-40 years with Graves' ophthalmopathy. The V and J genes are TRBV6-5 and TRBJ2-1, with TRBD2 as a possible D gene (5 bases). The DNA for the CDR3 is TGTGCCAGCAGTTACTCCGAGCGGTTAAGCTCCTACAATGAGCAGTTCTTC. Translation gives CASSYSERLSSYNEQFF.